A selection of T cell receptor beta chains follows, all from one sample in a study of blood T cell repertoires in COVID-19. Only in-frame clones appear in the TCRdb table, and some are missing; sequencing was by immunoSEQ multiplex PCR. This sample carries 80,000 to 85,000 clones, approximately 80% of them seen once, and the ten largest clones take around 13%. Sample: peripheral blood. The receptor source for this set is a human donor in a cohort sampled during active COVID-19. Both conserved end residues are part of each CDR3. D genes are given only for firm matches. The size of a clone is reported for some rows only, either as once, few or many, or as a class for expanded clones.

>TRBV7-6|.|TRBJ2-1|.
TGTGCCAGCAGCTTACCCGCCTCCACCGGGAACGAACCCCCCAAAGACAATGAGCAGTTCTTC
CASSLPASTGNEPPKDNEQFF
>TRBV24-1|.|TRBJ1-1|TRBD1
TGTGCCACCAGTGATCGGACAGGAAAAGCTTTCTTT
CATSDRTGKAFF
>TRBV3-1/TRBV3-2|.|TRBJ1-4|TRBD1
TGTGCCAGCAGCCCCGATTCGAGGGGGCTTAATGAAAAACTGTTTTTT
CASSPDSRGLNEKLFF
>TRBV7-6|.|TRBJ2-3|TRBD2
TGTGCCAGCAGCCGAGGACTAGCGGGCACAGATACGCAGTATTTT
CASSRGLAGTDTQYF
>TRBV28|.|TRBJ2-1|TRBD1
TGTGCCAGCAGACCCGGGACAGGTGTCAATGAGCAGTTCTTC
CASRPGTGVNEQFF
>TRBV18|few|TRBJ2-7|.
TGTGCCAGCTCATCCCAGCCAGGAGGGTCGACCAGCTACGAGCAGTACTTC
CASSSQPGGSTSYEQYF
>TRBV19|.|TRBJ2-3|.
TGTGCCAGTATGGGCTCAGCCTTTAGCACAGATACGCAGTATTTT
CASMGSAFSTDTQYF
>TRBV5-5|.|TRBJ1-6|TRBD1
TGTGCCAGCAGCTTGGCAGGGGGCGATTCACCCCTCCACTTT
CASSLAGGDSPLHF
>TRBV6-5|.|TRBJ2-7|TRBD1
TGTGCCGGTTCCGGGACAGATCCCATCGAGCAGTACTTC
CAGSGTDPIEQYF
>TRBV19|.|TRBJ2-1|TRBD2
TGTGCCAGTAGTATAGACCAGCGGGGGTCCCAGCAGTTCTTC
CASSIDQRGSQQFF
>TRBV5-5|.|TRBJ2-7|TRBD1
TGTGCCAGCAGCTCGAGCACAGGGGGAACCTACGAGCAGTACTTC
CASSSSTGGTYEQYF
>TRBV5-4|.|TRBJ1-1|.
TGTGCCAGCAGCTTACAGGGACGGAGCGAAGCTTTCTTT
CASSLQGRSEAFF